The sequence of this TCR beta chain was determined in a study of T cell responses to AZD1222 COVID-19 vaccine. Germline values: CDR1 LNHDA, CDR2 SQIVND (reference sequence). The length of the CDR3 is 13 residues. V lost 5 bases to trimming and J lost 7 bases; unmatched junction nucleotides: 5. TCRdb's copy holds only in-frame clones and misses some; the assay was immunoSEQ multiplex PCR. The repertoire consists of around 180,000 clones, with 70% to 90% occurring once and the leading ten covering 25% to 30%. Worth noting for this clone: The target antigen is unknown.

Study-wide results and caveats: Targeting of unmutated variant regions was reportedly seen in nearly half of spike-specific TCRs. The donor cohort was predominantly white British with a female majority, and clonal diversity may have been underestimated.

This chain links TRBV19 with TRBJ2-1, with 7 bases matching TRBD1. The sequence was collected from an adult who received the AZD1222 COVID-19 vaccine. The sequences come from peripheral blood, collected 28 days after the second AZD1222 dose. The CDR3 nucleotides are TGTGCCAGTAGTGAGGGGGCTCGGAATGAGCAGTTCTTC. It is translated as CASSEGARNEQFF.